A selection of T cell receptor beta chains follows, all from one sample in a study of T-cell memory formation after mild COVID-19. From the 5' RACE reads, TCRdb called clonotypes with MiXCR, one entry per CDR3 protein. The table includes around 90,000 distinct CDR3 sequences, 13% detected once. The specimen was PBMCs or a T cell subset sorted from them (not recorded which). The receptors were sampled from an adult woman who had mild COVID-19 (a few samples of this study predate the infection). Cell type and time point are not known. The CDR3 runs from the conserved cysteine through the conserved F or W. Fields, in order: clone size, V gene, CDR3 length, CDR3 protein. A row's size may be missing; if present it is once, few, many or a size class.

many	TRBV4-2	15	CASSPNRGGTDTQYF
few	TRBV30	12	CAWQGVGGELFF
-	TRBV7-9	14	CASSPAQAAYEQYF
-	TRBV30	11	CAWDSNNEQFF
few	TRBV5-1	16	CASSLGPGDSTDTQYF
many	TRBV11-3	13	CASRSGLTNEQFF
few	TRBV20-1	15	CSASQLGGRDYEQYF
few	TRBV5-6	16	CASSSVGARGTDTQYF
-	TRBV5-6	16	CASSNRQGRMDTEAFF
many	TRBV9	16	CASSVAWESSYNEQFF
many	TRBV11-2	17	CASSFGGTAKMEGGYTF
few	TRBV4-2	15	CASSQVIRNTGELFF
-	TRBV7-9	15	CASSSTGFPYNEQFF
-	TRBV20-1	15	CSARDRGTGHGELFF
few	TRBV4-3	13	CASSQTIGSPLHF
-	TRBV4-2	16	CASSQDFGTPGNEQFF
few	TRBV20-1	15	CSARGSLAGFYEQYF
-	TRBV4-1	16	CASSHSPETASYEQYF
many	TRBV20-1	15	CSARGGAGVAGEQYF
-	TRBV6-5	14	CASNPSGNTGELFF
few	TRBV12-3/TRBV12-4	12	CASSHSTYEQYF
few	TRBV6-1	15	CASSEGYSYSYEQYF
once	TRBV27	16	CASSLTGQGIGYGYTF
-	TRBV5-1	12	CASSLNANEQYF
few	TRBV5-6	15	CASSVSGGALGEQFF
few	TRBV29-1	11	CSVQYTGELFF
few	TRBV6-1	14	CASNGPYGDDEQFF